Reported below is one T cell receptor (beta chain). No antigen is known for it. PBMCs yielded sorted CD4+ and CD8+ T cells. This entry comes from a study of CD8+ T cells in alopecia areata. Once RNA had been extracted, it was reverse transcribed into cDNA to act as the sequencing template. Some clones are missing from TCRdb's copy, which holds only in-frame ones; the method was immunoSEQ multiplex PCR. The sample gives about 110,000 clones, approximately 63% of which show up once; roughly 19% is in the top ten. In germline, CDR1 is SQVTM, CDR2 ANQGSEA. This CDR3 contains 13 residues. The V end lost 3 bases, the J end lost 7 bases, and 15 bases lay between the germline ends. Study-wide findings and caveats: Among the cells sequenced in scalp samples are also the resident alphabeta T cells of normal skin. Lesional scalp displayed greater clonality than normal scalp, most notably in alopecia totalis/universalis.

This receptor was taken from a human donor in good health. Sequencing used CD8+ T cells sorted from blood. The chain employs TRBV29-1 and TRBJ2-5, with D perhaps TRBD1 (5 bases). The CDR3 here is CSVDGSSQGTQYF. CDR3 DNA sequence: TGCAGCGTTGATGGCAGCTCCCAGGGGACCCAGTACTTC.